The rows below give T cell receptor beta chains drawn from one sample of a study of cytomegalovirus exposure and HLA in healthy donors. Using immunoSEQ multiplex PCR, the repertoire was profiled, and TCRdb retains in-frame clones only, with some absent. The profile shows roughly 160,000 clones, roughly 77% of them singletons. Specimen: PBMCs. The receptors were sampled from a man younger than 40 in good health and CMV-seropositive. CDR3s include the opening cysteine and the closing phenylalanine or tryptophan.

TRBV2	TRBJ2-7	CASSEQGSYEQYF
TRBV7-8	TRBJ2-5	CASSVGTVQETQYF
TRBV4-1	TRBJ2-6	CASSQGGQGARGANVLTF
TRBV4-1	TRBJ1-2	CASSQLRTGSNYGYTF
TRBV11-3	TRBJ2-5	CASSQPGETQYF
TRBV7-2	TRBJ2-7	CASSLGTGVLTYEQYF
TRBV11-2	TRBJ2-2	CASSLDKGTGELFF
TRBV4-1	TRBJ2-5	CASSQVNRETQYF
TRBV7-2	TRBJ2-5	CASSLAASAGETQYF
TRBV19	TRBJ1-5	CASSIRAGFINQPQHF
TRBV28	TRBJ1-2	CASSLRGLLNYGYTF
TRBV5-1	TRBJ2-5	CASSLGANQETQYF
TRBV7-2	TRBJ1-3	CASSLEPASSGNTIYF
TRBV19	TRBJ2-2	CASILTSGGFTGELFF
TRBV4-1	TRBJ2-3	CASSQVGGASDTQYF
TRBV29-1	TRBJ2-7	CSVELQATYEQYF
TRBV7-9	TRBJ2-5	CASRLRQGIETQYF
TRBV11-2	TRBJ2-2	CASSLGRGLVTNTGELFF
TRBV4-1	TRBJ2-5	CASSQGRRPGETQYF
TRBV25-1	TRBJ1-1	CASSAQGAHTEAFF
TRBV6-6	TRBJ2-7	CASRHSAEQYF
TRBV9	TRBJ2-7	CASSDSREEGSYEQYF
TRBV7-2	TRBJ1-1	CASSLAAGVGTEAFF
TRBV7-6	TRBJ2-1	CATSEAGGAFGNEQFF
TRBV4-1	.	CASSHPQAGGPYEQYF
TRBV7-7	TRBJ2-5	CASSWGTAPQETQYF
TRBV30	TRBJ1-2	CAWSRGLRYTF
TRBV5-6	TRBJ2-3	CASSLQGAGDTQYF
TRBV5-5	TRBJ2-3	CASSQGLAGGQGVTQYF
TRBV6-5	TRBJ2-5	CASSYGGGYETQYF
TRBV19	TRBJ2-1	CASSIVLRTNNEQFF
TRBV2	TRBJ1-5	CASSEGTGSNQPQHF
TRBV11-2	TRBJ2-3	CASSWTSGGAGDTQYF
TRBV6-6	TRBJ1-1	CASLAAEAFF
TRBV5-1	TRBJ2-1	CASSLERGGRDEQFF
TRBV19	TRBJ2-7	CASSDRGEGEQYF
TRBV5-6	TRBJ2-7	CASSKGTGYEQYF
TRBV13	TRBJ1-2	CASSPGTGRDGYTF
TRBV15	TRBJ2-2	CATSRDRLAGNTGELFF
TRBV6-1	TRBJ1-3	CASSEIRGGYGNTIYF
TRBV5-4	TRBJ2-5	CASTSGQLQETQYF
TRBV28	TRBJ1-6	CASSQRQGVSYNSPLHF
TRBV7-2	TRBJ2-5	CASSPGGLETQYF
TRBV30	TRBJ2-3	CAWSRQNTQYF
TRBV29-1	TRBJ1-2	CSVAAGNSGYTF
TRBV18	TRBJ1-1	CASSPGQDTEAFF
TRBV5-4	TRBJ1-6	CASSQTGGSPLHF
TRBV4-1	TRBJ1-2	CASSQGRERRGYTF
TRBV6-5	TRBJ1-1	CASRDDRVNTEAFF
TRBV5-1	TRBJ2-2	CASSLAGGNTGELFF
TRBV6-1	TRBJ2-7	CASSEAGRVGYEQYF
TRBV19	TRBJ1-6	CASNGFGSYNSPLHF
TRBV28	TRBJ2-1	CASSLPDRTSYNEQFF